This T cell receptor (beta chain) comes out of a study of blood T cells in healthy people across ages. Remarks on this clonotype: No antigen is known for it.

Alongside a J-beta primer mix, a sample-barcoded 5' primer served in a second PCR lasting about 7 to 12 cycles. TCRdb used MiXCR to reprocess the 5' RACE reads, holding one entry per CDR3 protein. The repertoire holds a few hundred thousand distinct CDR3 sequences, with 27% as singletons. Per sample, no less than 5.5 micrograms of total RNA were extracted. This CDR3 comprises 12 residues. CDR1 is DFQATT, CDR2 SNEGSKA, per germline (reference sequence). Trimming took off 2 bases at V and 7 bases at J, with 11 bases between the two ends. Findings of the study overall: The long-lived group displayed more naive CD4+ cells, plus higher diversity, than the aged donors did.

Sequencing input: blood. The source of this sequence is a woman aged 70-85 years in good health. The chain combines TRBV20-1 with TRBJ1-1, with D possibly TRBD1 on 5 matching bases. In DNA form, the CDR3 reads TGCAGTGCTAGACGGCAGGGTGGTGAAGCTTTCTTT. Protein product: CSARRQGGEAFF.